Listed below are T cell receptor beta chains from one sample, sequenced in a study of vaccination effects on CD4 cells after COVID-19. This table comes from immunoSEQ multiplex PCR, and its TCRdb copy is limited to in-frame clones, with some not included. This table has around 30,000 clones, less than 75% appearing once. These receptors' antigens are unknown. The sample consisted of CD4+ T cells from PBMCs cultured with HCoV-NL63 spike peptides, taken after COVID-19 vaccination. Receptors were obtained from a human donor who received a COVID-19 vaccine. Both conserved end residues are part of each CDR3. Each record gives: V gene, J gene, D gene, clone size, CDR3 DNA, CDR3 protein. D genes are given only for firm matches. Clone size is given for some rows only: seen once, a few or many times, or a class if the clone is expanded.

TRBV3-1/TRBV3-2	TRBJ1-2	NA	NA	TGTGCCAGCAGCCAGGGGACCTGGAACTATGGCTACACCTTC	CASSQGTWNYGYTF
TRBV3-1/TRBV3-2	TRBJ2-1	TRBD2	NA	TGTGCCAGCAGGCCGACGTTAGCGGGGGGAGAGGCAGGGTCCTACAATGAGCAGTTCTTC	CASRPTLAGGEAGSYNEQFF
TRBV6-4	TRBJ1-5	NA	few	TGTGCCAGCAGTGACTCGGGGGGCCAGCCCCAGCATTTT	CASSDSGGQPQHF
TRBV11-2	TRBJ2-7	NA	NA	TGTGCCAGCAGCCAAGTTCGGGGACGACTGTACGAGCAGTACTTC	CASSQVRGRLYEQYF
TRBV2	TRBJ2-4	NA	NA	TGTGCCAGCACAAAAAGGGGGGTCGTAGGCATTCAGTACTTC	CASTKRGVVGIQYF
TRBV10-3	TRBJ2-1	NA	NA	TGTGCCATCAGTGAGTCTTCCGCTACCTACAATGAGCAGTTCTTC	CAISESSATYNEQFF
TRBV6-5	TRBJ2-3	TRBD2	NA	TGTGCCAGCGGGGAACTAGCGGGGGGCACAGATACGCAGTATTTT	CASGELAGGTDTQYF
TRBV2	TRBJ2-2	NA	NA	TGTGCCAGCAGCCTAGGACGGTTGAACACCGGGGAGCTGTTTTTT	CASSLGRLNTGELFF
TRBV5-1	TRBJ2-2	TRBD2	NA	TGCGCCAGCAGTGGGACTAGCGGGGGGGCAAGCACCGGGGAGCTGTTTTTT	CASSGTSGGASTGELFF
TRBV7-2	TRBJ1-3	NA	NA	TGTGCCAGCAGCTTTGATTTCGGAAACACCATATATTTT	CASSFDFGNTIYF
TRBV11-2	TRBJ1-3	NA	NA	TGTGCCAGCAGCCGGGGGCCTAGCTCTGGAAACACCATATATTTT	CASSRGPSSGNTIYF
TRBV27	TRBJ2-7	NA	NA	TGTGCCAGCAGTTTCTCCCAGCCGTCCTACGAGCAGTACTTC	CASSFSQPSYEQYF
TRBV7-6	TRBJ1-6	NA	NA	TGTGCCAGCAGCCCACAAGGGAATTCACCCCTCCACTTT	CASSPQGNSPLHF
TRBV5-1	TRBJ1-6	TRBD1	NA	TGCGCCAGCAGCTGGGGACAGGGCAATTCACCCCTCCACTTT	CASSWGQGNSPLHF
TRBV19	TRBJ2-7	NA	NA	TGTGCCAGTAGTATAAGTCTGCGGCAGGGGCCCCCGGGGCAGTACTTC	CASSISLRQGPPGQYF
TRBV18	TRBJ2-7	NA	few	TGTGCCAGCTCACCGAATGAGGGCGAGCAGTACTTC	CASSPNEGEQYF
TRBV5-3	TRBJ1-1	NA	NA	TGTGCCAGAAGCTTACCCAGTGACATGAACACTGAAGCTTTCTTT	CARSLPSDMNTEAFF
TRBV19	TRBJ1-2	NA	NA	TGTGCCAGTAGTATAGATATGAGACAGGTGGTAACTAACTATGGCTACACCTTC	CASSIDMRQVVTNYGYTF
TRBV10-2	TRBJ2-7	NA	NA	TGCGCCAGCAGACCAACTGGGAACTACGAGCAGTACTTC	CASRPTGNYEQYF
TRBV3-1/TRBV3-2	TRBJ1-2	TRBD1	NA	TGTGCCAGCAGCCAGGGACAGGGACGCTATGGCTACACCTTC	CASSQGQGRYGYTF
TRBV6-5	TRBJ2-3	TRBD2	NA	TGTGCCAGCAAACTGACTAGCTATACGCAGTATTTT	CASKLTSYTQYF
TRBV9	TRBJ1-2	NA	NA	TGTGCCAGCAGAGAAAGGGACGGTACTAACTATGGCTACACCTTC	CASRERDGTNYGYTF
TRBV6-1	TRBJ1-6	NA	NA	TGTGCCAGCAGTGAAGACGGGGGCACGTTCGCTTCACCCCTCCACTTT	CASSEDGGTFASPLHF